The 16 T cell receptor beta chains given below trace back to one sample, sequenced in a study of T cells in Graves' hyperthyroidism and ophthalmopathy. Template material for amplifying TCR beta CDR3 regions consisted of RNA transcripts. Researchers ran a first-round RT-PCR on the TCR CDR3 using the HTBI primer set. Each CDR3 protein is one row after TCRdb ran MiXCR on the multiplex PCR reads. The sample includes over 650,000 distinct CDR3 sequences, over 40% of them seen just once. Material for sequencing was peripheral blood or thyroid tissue (not recorded which). The receptors were gathered from an adult man with Graves' disease, either hyperthyroidism or ophthalmopathy (not recorded which).

V is TRBV20-1 and J is TRBJ2-7; the match to TRBD2 covers 7 bases. Germline V CDR1 and CDR2: DFQATT, SNEGSKA (reference sequence). The CDR3 consists of 13 residues. The junction had 7 bases not matched to a gene; V was cut back by 3 bases and J by 5 bases. CDR3 DNA sequence: TGCAGTGCTAGTAAGAGCCTAGCGGACGAGCAGTACTTC. Amino acid sequence: CSASKSLADEQYF.

As concerns this clonotype: This could be a read error, since a much larger clone is one nucleotide away. This sequence joins TRBV7-9 and TRBJ2-5, with a possible D match to TRBD2 (6 bases). V lost 5 bases to trimming and J lost 5 bases, with 18 bases between them. This CDR3 spans 15 amino acids. From germline, CDR1 is SEHNR and CDR2 FQNEAQ (reference sequence). The CDR3 coding sequence is TGTGCCAGCAGCGTACCCACGGGGGTTCGGGAGACCCAGTACTTC. This translates into CASSVPTGVRETQYF.

This clonotype appeared many times. The rearrangement links TRBV29-1 to TRBJ1-6, with 7 bases fitting TRBD1. The CDR3 runs 12 residues. With 6 bases clipped from V and 6 bases from J, the junction kept 2 bases outside the gene matches. Per germline, CDR1 SQVTM and CDR2 ANQGSEA. CDR3 in DNA: TGCAGCGTGGGACAGAGTAATTCACCCCTCCACTTT. It yields the protein CSVGQSNSPLHF. The complete variable domain, with remaining parts taken from reference TRBV29-1 and TRBJ1-6, reads SAVISQKPSRDICQRGTSLTIQCQVDSQVTMMFWYRQQPGQSLTLIATANQGSEATYESGFVIDKFPISRPNLTFSTLTVSNMSPEDSSIYLCSVGQSNSPLHFGNGTRLTVT.

The genes are TRBV29-1 and TRBJ1-2; D gene ambiguous. V lost 4 bases and J 7 bases, leaving 10 bases between the germline ends. Germline V lookup: CDR1 SQVTM, CDR2 ANQGSEA. The CDR3 sequence is 11 residues long. The CDR3 loop is CSVVRSGGYTF. CDR3 nucleotide sequence: TGCAGCGTTGTGAGGTCCGGTGGCTACACCTTC.

A few counts support this clonotype. The genes are TRBV5-1 and TRBJ1-3; D is perhaps TRBD1 (6 bases). The length of the CDR3 is 16 residues. The germline V gene has CDR1 SGHRS and CDR2 YFSETQ. The germline V and J ends were trimmed by 4 bases and 0 bases, with 14 bases remaining between them. The CDR3 DNA reads as TGCGCCAGCAGCCCAAGGACAGACAGCTCTGGAAACACCATATATTTT. Translation: CASSPRTDSSGNTIYF. Drawing the rest from reference TRBV5-1 and TRBJ1-3, the complete variable domain is KAGVTQTPRYLIKTRGQQVTLSCSPISGHRSVSWYQQTPGQGLQFLFEYFSETQRNKGNFPGRFSGRQFSNSRSEMNVSTLELGDSALYLCASSPRTDSSGNTIYFGEGSWLTVV.

Remarks on this clonotype: Without the conserved terminal phenylalanine or tryptophan, this CDR3 likely stems from a read error. J is TRBJ1-5 and V is TRBV7-2; TRBD1 aligns across 7 bases. Germline trimming cut 6 bases from V and 3 bases from J; bases unmatched to any gene: 5. Germline assignment: CDR1 SGHTA and CDR2 FQGNSA. The length of the CDR3 is 14 residues. The CDR3 spells CASSLQGPNQPQHL. CDR3 nucleotide sequence: TGTGCCAGCAGTTTACAGGGGCCCAATCAGCCCCAGCATCTT.

V usage is TRBV7-2 and J usage is TRBJ2-5; D is uncertain. The length of the CDR3 is 16 residues. The V and J ends lost 0 bases and 7 bases respectively, with 18 bases between them. Germline loops: CDR1 SGHTA, CDR2 FQGNSA. The DNA of the CDR3 is TGTGCCAGCAGCTTAGCGGGAACCGAGTCGGTTGGGACCCAGTACTTC. This codes for CASSLAGTESVGTQYF.

J is TRBJ1-3 and V is TRBV10-2; D unresolved. This CDR3 has 17 residues. Germline lookup yields CDR1 WSHSY and CDR2 SAAADI. V lost 6 bases and J lost 0, with 18 bases in between. The CDR3 DNA is TGCGCCAGCAGCGCACCGTCCGACTCAATCTCTGGAAACACCATATATTTT. Its protein product is CASSAPSDSISGNTIYF.

The chain joins TRBV6-4 to TRBJ1-1; maybe TRBD1 (5 bases). V lost 0 bases and J lost 10, with 15 bases in between. The CDR3 consists of 14 residues. The V gene's germline CDR1 is MRHNA and CDR2 SNTAGT. The CDR3, as DNA: TGTGCCAGCAGTGACTCTTTTGGGGGGGTGCGAGCTTTCTTT. This sequence encodes CASSDSFGGVRAFF.

In regard to this clonotype: A read error may be the cause here, since a much bigger clone is one base away. CDR3 protein: CASSDLHRLAVTPSAHETQYF. The CDR3 DNA reads TGTGCCAGCAGTGATTTGCATCGGCTAGCGGTTACCCCTTCCGCGCACGAGACCCAGTACTTC. The chain employs TRBV7-9 and TRBJ2-5; TRBD2 aligns across 7 bases. The germline gives CDR1 SEHNR, CDR2 FQNEAQ (reference sequence). V was clipped by 6 bases and J by 5 bases; unmatched bases: 30. CDR3 size: 21 residues.

The chain has TRBV7-2 and TRBJ2-5, with a possible D match to TRBD2 (6 bases). V lost 5 bases and J lost 2, with 12 bases in between. The CDR3 loop spans 14 amino acids. Germline CDR1 and CDR2: SGHTA and FQGNSA. The DNA for the CDR3 is TGTGCCAGCAGCGCTCGGGACTCTCAAGAGACCCAGTACTTC. This encodes CASSARDSQETQYF.

The chain recombines TRBV20-1 with TRBJ1-5; no clear D gene. Trimming shortened V by 1 base and J by 0 bases, and 7 bases separated the two germline ends. The CDR3 covers 14 residues. Germline-derived CDR1 and CDR2 are DFQATT and SNEGSKA (reference sequence). The CDR3 DNA reads TGCAGTGCTAGAGTAGATTTTAGCAATCAGCCCCAGCATTTT. This sequence encodes CSARVDFSNQPQHF.

The chain links TRBV7-9 to TRBJ2-3; 11 nucleotides line up with TRBD2. Trimming took 5 bases from V and 6 from J; bases not matched to a gene: 16. Germline lookup yields CDR1 SEHNR and CDR2 FQNEAQ (reference sequence). The CDR3 loop spans 18 amino acids. As DNA, the CDR3 is TGTGCCAGCAGCCAAGCAGTTCTAGCGGGGGGTAGTGTGGATACGCAGTATTTT. As protein: CASSQAVLAGGSVDTQYF.

The CDR3, as DNA: TGTGCCAGCAGCCGGACAGGGGAACGCTACGAGCAGTACTTC. Amino acids: CASSRTGERYEQYF. This rearrangement joins TRBV6-1 to TRBJ2-7, with TRBD1 matching over 9 bases. Germline CDR1 reads MNHNS; CDR2 reads SASEGT. This CDR3 spans 14 amino acids. Unmatched junction bases numbered 6, after V lost 6 bases and J lost 3 bases.

There are many counts of this clonotype. The chain's CDR3 is CASHSDRANEKLFF. The CDR3 nucleotides read TGTGCCAGCCACTCCGACAGGGCGAATGAAAAACTGTTTTTT. The chain employs TRBV6-5 and TRBJ1-4; 7 nucleotides align to TRBD1. Germline-derived CDR1 and CDR2 are MNHEY and SVGAGI. This CDR3 is 14 amino acids long. Germline trimming cut 8 bases from V and 5 bases from J; bases unmatched to any gene: 8.

The chain links TRBV7-2 to TRBJ1-1, with a tentative D call TRBD1 (5 bases). Germline V gene lookup returns CDR1 SGHTA and CDR2 FQGNSA. This CDR3 comprises 15 residues. V lost 0 bases to trimming and J lost 4 bases, with 12 bases between them. CDR3 sequence reads: CASSLAAGWGTEAFF. In DNA, the CDR3 is TGTGCCAGCAGCTTAGCGGCAGGGTGGGGCACTGAAGCTTTCTTT.